These 29 T cell receptor beta chains were sequenced from one sample in a study of cytomegalovirus exposure and HLA in healthy donors. The PCR used 60 Vbeta and 13 Jbeta primers. Assay used: immunoSEQ multiplex PCR; TCRdb lists only in-frame clones, some missing. This sample has around 140,000 clones; 80% to 90% occur once, and the top ten carry about 5%. Sequencing was performed on PBMCs. The receptors here all came from a woman under 40 in good health and CMV-seronegative.

This rearrangement joins TRBV13 to TRBJ2-5; D gene uncertain. The V and J ends lost 1 base and 4 bases respectively, with 4 bases between them. This CDR3 is built from 12 residues. The germline V gene encodes CDR1 PRHDT and CDR2 FYEKMQ (reference sequence). In DNA, the CDR3 is TGTGCCAGCAGCTTAGTTAGAGAGACCCAGTACTTC. This gives the protein CASSLVRETQYF.

The chain joins TRBV28 to TRBJ1-5, with D maybe TRBD1 (6 bases). The CDR3 runs to 16 residues. Trimming cost V 5 bases and J 6 bases, with 20 bases left between them. The germline gives CDR1 MDHEN, CDR2 SYDVKM. The CDR3 region is CASSATGQGPGQPQHF. CDR3 in DNA: TGTGCCAGCAGTGCTACAGGGCAGGGACCTGGTCAGCCCCAGCATTTT.

V and J are TRBV28 and TRBJ1-1, with a tentative D call TRBD1 (5 bases). Looked up from germline, CDR1 is MDHEN and CDR2 is SYDVKM. Trimming cost V 5 bases and J 1 base, with 11 bases left between them. The CDR3 runs to 14 residues. The CDR3 DNA follows: TGTGCCAGCAGTGGGGGGGTGACGAACACTGAAGCTTTCTTT. Protein sequence: CASSGGVTNTEAFF.

This chain joins TRBV28 and TRBJ1-4; maybe TRBD1 (5 bases). Trimming took 7 bases from V and 5 from J, leaving 23 bases between them. CDR1 MDHEN and CDR2 SYDVKM come from the germline V gene. This CDR3 contains 17 residues. CDR3 sequence: CASNPSLGAPKNEKLFF. The CDR3, as DNA: TGTGCCAGCAACCCTTCTTTAGGGGCCCCAAAAAATGAAAAACTGTTTTTT.

V gene TRBV28 combines with J gene TRBJ2-2, with 8 bases lining up with TRBD2. J was trimmed by 9 bases and V by 2 bases; bases with no gene match: 26. The CDR3 loop spans 21 amino acids. Germline values: CDR1 MDHEN, CDR2 SYDVKM. The CDR3 nucleotides read TGTGCCAGCAGTTTAGGGCCTTTGTTGCGGGAGGTCTCCTTTAGTAATCGGGAGCTGTTTTTT. As protein: CASSLGPLLREVSFSNRELFF.

This clone was observed a single time. The V and J genes are TRBV9 and TRBJ1-3, with 8 bases identical to TRBD1. With V trimmed by 0 bases and J by 0 bases, 8 bases remained unmatched. The CDR3 has 18 residues. Per the germline V gene, CDR1 is SGDLS and CDR2 is YYNGEE. The CDR3, as DNA: TGTGCCAGCAGCGTAGCAGGGGGCCCGGACCTCTCTGGAAACACCATATATTTT. Its translation: CASSVAGGPDLSGNTIYF.

V usage is TRBV18 and J usage is TRBJ1-2, with a weak D call TRBD1 (5 bases). Germline values: CDR1 KGHSH, CDR2 LQKENI. The CDR3 sequence is 15 residues long. With 0 bases removed from V and 5 bases from J, the gap between germline ends came to 13 bases. The CDR3 spells CASSPPPGVRYGYTF. CDR3 nucleotide sequence: TGTGCCAGCTCACCACCCCCGGGGGTGCGATATGGCTACACCTTC.

The V and J genes are TRBV28 and TRBJ2-7; a weak D match, TRBD2 (5 bases). Deletions cut 3 bases from V and 1 base from J, with 13 bases between. The CDR3 spans 15 residues. CDR1 and CDR2 (germline): MDHEN, SYDVKM. The CDR3 protein is CASSLRVHQSYEQYF. The CDR3 DNA is TGTGCCAGCAGTTTGAGGGTACACCAATCCTACGAGCAGTACTTC.

The rearrangement joins TRBV10-3 to TRBJ2-5; D not certain. Looked up from germline, CDR1 is ENHRY and CDR2 is SYGVKD. This CDR3 is 12 amino acids long. V was cut by 8 bases and J by 1 base, with 8 bases left in between. The CDR3 DNA follows: TGTGCCATCGCTAGTTTCCAAGAGACCCAGTACTTC. It encodes CAIASFQETQYF.

The V and J genes are TRBV4-1 and TRBJ2-1, with 7 bases matching TRBD1. V gave up 1 base and J gave up 7 bases; unmatched junction bases: 10. The CDR3 sequence is 16 residues long. CDR1 and CDR2 (germline): MGHRA, YSYEKL. The CDR3 loop is CASSQATGDRLNEQFF. The CDR3 nucleotides read TGCGCCAGCAGCCAAGCAACAGGGGATCGGTTGAATGAGCAGTTCTTC.

The count of this clone is one. The chain joins TRBV7-9 to TRBJ2-3, with 7 bases identical to TRBD2. The CDR3 is 16 residues long. From germline, CDR1 is SEHNR and CDR2 FQNEAQ (reference sequence). The V segment lost 1 base and the J segment 4 bases; nucleotides outside the gene matches: 8. CDR3 sequence (DNA): TGTGCCAGCAGCTTAGGCGGGCGGGAGCTCTCAGATACGCAGTATTTT. The encoded protein is CASSLGGRELSDTQYF.

This chain links TRBV6-5 with TRBJ1-3; D is unclear. V shed 5 bases and J shed 0 bases, with 11 bases lying between them. This CDR3 contains 15 residues. Germline CDR1 MNHEY, CDR2 SVGAGI. CDR3 amino acids: CASSPRFSSGNTIYF. In DNA form, the CDR3 reads TGTGCCAGCAGTCCTCGGTTTAGCTCTGGAAACACCATATATTTT.

This chain uses TRBV4-3 with TRBJ2-5, with 8 bases that match TRBD2. The CDR3 loop spans 16 amino acids. J was trimmed by 5 bases and V by 0 bases; bases with no gene match: 8. Germline lookup yields CDR1 LGHNA and CDR2 YSLEER. The CDR3 bases are TGCGCCAGCAGCCAAGATACGTGGCGCGGGGGGGAGACCCAGTACTTC. It encodes CASSQDTWRGGETQYF.

The V call is TRBV7-6, the J call TRBJ2-7; the D gene is possibly TRBD1 (8 bases). The CDR3 runs to 17 residues. Deletions cut 5 bases from V and 3 bases from J, with 23 bases between. The germline gives CDR1 SGHVS, CDR2 FNYEAQ. CDR3 nucleotides: TGTGCCAGCAGCCAACTACCGACAGGGGACTATAACTACGAGCAGTACTTC. It is translated as CASSQLPTGDYNYEQYF.

The chain recombines TRBV19 with TRBJ2-7; D not certain. The V and J ends lost 5 bases and 2 bases respectively, with 13 bases between them. The CDR3 covers 14 residues. Germline V gives CDR1 LNHDA, CDR2 SQIVND (reference sequence). The CDR3 spells CASSSRGRTYEQYF. Here the CDR3 DNA reads TGTGCCAGTAGTTCCCGAGGCAGAACCTACGAGCAGTACTTC.

V gene TRBV7-9 combines with J gene TRBJ2-1; 11 bases line up with TRBD1. The CDR3 covers 16 residues. With V trimmed by 5 bases and J by 5 bases, 8 bases remained unmatched. From germline, CDR1 is SEHNR and CDR2 FQNEAQ (reference sequence). The CDR3 DNA reads TGTGCCAGCAGCAGTAGGACAGGGGGCCTTCACAATGAGCAGTTCTTC. Protein sequence: CASSSRTGGLHNEQFF.

This sequence joins TRBV5-1 and TRBJ1-4, with TRBD1 as a possible D gene (5 bases). The V end lost 0 bases, the J end lost 12 bases, and 15 bases lay between the germline ends. Germline V gene data show CDR1 as SGHRS and CDR2 as YFSETQ. The CDR3 spans 14 residues. In nucleotides, the CDR3 is TGCGCCAGCAGCTTGGAAGGGGTCGGTGGAGAACTGTTTTTT. Translated: CASSLEGVGGELFF.

The V gene is TRBV5-4, the J gene TRBJ2-3; 12 positions agree with TRBD2. Trimming at V came to 4 bases and at J to 1 base, leaving 4 bases not matched to a gene. CDR3 size: 16 residues. Germline V gene sequence: CDR1 SGHNT, CDR2 YYREEE (reference sequence). CDR3 region: CASSTRLAGGTDTQYF. The CDR3 nucleotides are TGTGCCAGCAGCACGAGACTAGCGGGAGGCACAGATACGCAGTATTTT.

The rearrangement joins TRBV18 to TRBJ1-5; weak D call: TRBD1 (6 bases). In germline, CDR1 is KGHSH, CDR2 LQKENI. Trimming left V 0 bases short and J 2 bases short, with 11 bases between. CDR3 size: 16 residues. The CDR3 region is CASSPPEGGGNQPQHF. The CDR3 nucleotides read TGTGCCAGCTCACCACCTGAAGGGGGAGGCAATCAGCCCCAGCATTTT.

This rearrangement joins TRBV5-1 to TRBJ2-1; a possible D gene is TRBD2 (6 bases). V lost 1 base and J 4 bases, leaving 12 bases between the germline ends. CDR3 length: 15 amino acids. In germline, CDR1 is SGHRS, CDR2 YFSETQ. The CDR3 DNA follows: TGCGCCAGCAGCTTGTTGGCGGGACTTTACAATGAGCAGTTCTTC. Protein sequence: CASSLLAGLYNEQFF.

The chain couples TRBV7-8 to TRBJ2-1, with 7 bases identical to TRBD1. Germline values: CDR1 SGHVS, CDR2 FQNEAQ. The CDR3 consists of 15 residues. The ends lost 0 bases at V and 7 bases at J; junction bases unmatched: 6. The CDR3: CASSLAPYRGNEQFF. CDR3 DNA sequence: TGTGCCAGCAGCTTAGCGCCCTACAGGGGAAATGAGCAGTTCTTC. Together with reference TRBV7-8 and TRBJ2-1, the CDR3 gives the full variable domain: GAGVSQSPRYKVAKRGQDVALRCDPISGHVSLFWYQQALGQGPEFLTYFQNEAQLDKSGLPSDRFFAERPEGSVSTLKIQRTQQEDSAVYLCASSLAPYRGNEQFFGPGTRLTVL.

This clone occurred a few times. The V call is TRBV7-9, the J call TRBJ2-1; no clear D. Germline assignment: CDR1 SEHNR and CDR2 FQNEAQ (reference sequence). The ends were cut back, 5 bases at V and 6 bases at J, with 17 bases in the middle. This CDR3 comprises 15 residues. DNA of the CDR3: TGTGCCAGCAGCGGGCCGTCAACCACTTCCAATGAGCAGTTCTTC. It specifies CASSGPSTTSNEQFF. Drawing the rest from reference TRBV7-9 and TRBJ2-1, the complete variable domain is DTGVSQNPRHKITKRGQNVTFRCDPISEHNRLYWYRQTLGQGPEFLTYFQNEAQLEKSRLLSDRFSAERPKGSFSTLEIQRTEQGDSAMYLCASSGPSTTSNEQFFGPGTRLTVL.

The V call is TRBV19, the J call TRBJ1-5; tentative D call: TRBD1 (5 bases). V gave up 1 base and J gave up 1 base, with 8 bases separating them. CDR3 length: 15 residues. Germline V gene sequence: CDR1 LNHDA, CDR2 SQIVND (reference sequence). This chain's CDR3 is CASSIVRGSNQPQHF. CDR3 DNA: TGTGCCAGTAGTATAGTGCGGGGGAGCAATCAGCCCCAGCATTTT.

The CDR3 spells CASKLAGGPGEQYF. The CDR3 DNA reads TGTGCCAGCAAGCTAGCGGGAGGGCCGGGTGAGCAGTACTTC. The chain has TRBV5-4 and TRBJ2-7, with 12 bases lining up with TRBD2. CDR3 length equals 14 residues. Looked up from germline, CDR1 is SGHNT and CDR2 is YYREEE (reference sequence). Losses at the gene ends were 6 bases for V and 7 bases for J; bases not matched to a gene: 8.

DNA for the CDR3: TGTGCCAGCAGCCAACCCGGACTAGCGGGAATTTATGAGCAGTTCTTC. It encodes CASSQPGLAGIYEQFF. The chain combines TRBV13 with TRBJ2-1, with 12 positions matching TRBD2. CDR1 and CDR2 (germline): PRHDT, FYEKMQ (reference sequence). This CDR3 is built from 16 residues. With 5 bases clipped from V and 8 bases from J, the junction kept 10 bases outside the gene matches.

The chain joins TRBV28 to TRBJ1-2; 9 bases align to TRBD1. In germline, CDR1 is MDHEN, CDR2 SYDVKM. V gave up 5 bases and J gave up 3 bases; unmatched junction bases: 7. The CDR3 has 15 residues. The CDR3 DNA is TGTGCCAGCAGTCCCGGACAGGGGCAACACTATGGCTACACCTTC. Residues: CASSPGQGQHYGYTF.

The chain recombines TRBV10-3 with TRBJ2-5; TRBD1 matches 9 bases. CDR1 and CDR2 from the germline V gene are ENHRY and SYGVKD. This CDR3 contains 13 residues. The V gene end was trimmed by 11 bases and the J gene end by 5 bases; junction bases not matched to a gene: 9. The CDR3 reads CASEDRGMETQYF. DNA for the CDR3: TGTGCCTCCGAGGACAGGGGTATGGAGACCCAGTACTTC.

This clone was recorded a few times. The genes are TRBV6-6 and TRBJ2-7; possible D gene TRBD2, 5 bases. V was trimmed by 11 bases and J by 1 base, leaving 9 bases between them. Germline lookup yields CDR1 MNHNY and CDR2 SVGAGI (reference sequence). The CDR3 consists of 11 residues. For the CDR3, the DNA is TGTGCCTCCCGGGATTCCTACGAGCAGTACTTC. Its translation: CASRDSYEQYF.

With regard to this clone: This same CDR3 is encoded by further DNA sequences in the sample. The chain employs TRBV6-5 and TRBJ1-2; D is perhaps TRBD1 (6 bases). CDR1 and CDR2 (germline): MNHEY, SVGAGI. V lost 6 bases, J lost 0 bases, and 11 bases lay in between. The CDR3 totals 14 residues. The CDR3 region has the DNA TGTGCCAGCAGGGAGACAGGAACTAACTATGGCTACACCTTC. It codes for CASRETGTNYGYTF.